The clone carrying this T cell receptor beta chain was recorded only once. This record belongs to a study of blood T cell repertoires in COVID-19. Study information: PBMCs, B-cell-depleted T cells, or T cells were the source of the cDNA or gDNA that made up the material.

The ends lost 5 bases at V and 12 bases at J; junction bases unmatched: 7. CDR1 SNHLY and CDR2 FYNNEI come from the germline V gene. The CDR3 contains 14 residues. Methods used by the authors: The assay estimated nucleated cells by amplifying reference gene primers. Produced via immunoSEQ multiplex PCR; TCRdb's table is partial and in-frame only. The DNA was the basis for D and trimming; V, J and clone size are from that table. The data hold approximately 260,000 clones, with 70% to 90% observed a single time. Source material: peripheral blood. The TCR comes from a woman between 40 and 50 years old who had recovered from COVID-19. This chain connects TRBV2 to TRBJ2-7; TRBD2 aligns across 16 bases. CDR3 region: CASSTGLAGGPPYF. CDR3 nucleotides: TGTGCCAGCAGTACGGGACTAGCGGGAGGGCCCCCGTACTTC. The variable domain in full, with the rest retrieved from reference TRBV2 and TRBJ2-7, is EPEVTQTPSHQVTQMGQEVILRCVPISNHLYFYWYRQILGQKVEFLVSFYNNEISEKSEIFDDQFSVERPDGSNFTLKIRSTKLEDSAMYFCASSTGLAGGPPYFGPGTRLTVT.